These 5 T cell receptor beta chains were all obtained from the same sample, sequenced in a study of blood T cells in healthy people across ages. Primers used in a second PCR of about 6 to 12 cycles were a sample-barcoded 5' primer and a J-beta primer mix. Each CDR3 protein gets one entry after TCRdb re-called the 5' RACE reads with MiXCR. Among some 860,000 distinct CDR3 sequences listed, around three fifths were seen once. Sequenced: blood. These receptors all come from a man in his forties in good health.

This chain joins TRBV4-1 and TRBJ2-5, with D hard to call. Trimming took 4 bases from V and 5 from J, leaving 20 bases between them. Germline V lookup: CDR1 MGHRA, CDR2 YSYEKL. The CDR3 totals 16 residues. The CDR3, as DNA: TGCGCCAGCAGCCTGGTAGCTTCGGCGGATTCGGAGACCCAGTACTTC. This encodes CASSLVASADSETQYF.

This clonotype was seen a few times. The chain recombines TRBV14 with TRBJ2-7; D is unclear. V lost 0 bases and J 3 bases, leaving 6 bases between the germline ends. The CDR3 spans 13 residues. Germline-derived CDR1 and CDR2 are SGHDN and FVKESK. Written as DNA, the CDR3 is TGTGCCAGCAGCCAAGAAATCGGCTACGAGCAGTACTTC. It specifies CASSQEIGYEQYF. The entire variable domain, with the rest obtained from reference TRBV14 and TRBJ2-7, is as follows: EAGVTQFPSHSVIEKGQTVTLRCDPISGHDNLYWYRRVMGKEIKFLLHFVKESKQDESGMPNNRFLAERTGGTYSTLKVQPAELEDSGVYFCASSQEIGYEQYFGPGTRLTVT.

The chain uses TRBV20-1 and TRBJ1-2; D is possibly TRBD1 (6 bases). The length of the CDR3 is 13 residues. Per germline, CDR1 DFQATT and CDR2 SNEGSKA (reference sequence). Trimming pared 1 base from V and 4 bases from J, leaving 10 bases between. The CDR3 coding sequence is TGCAGTGCTAGAGTTGGGACACCCTATGGCTACACCTTC. It yields the protein CSARVGTPYGYTF.

This chain joins TRBV7-2 and TRBJ2-5; 11 nucleotides match TRBD2. Trimming cost V 6 bases and J 5 bases; bases outside gene matches: 8. The CDR3 sequence is 15 residues long. The germline V gene encodes CDR1 SGHTA and CDR2 FQGNSA. CDR3 nucleotide sequence: TGTGCCAGCAGGCCTACTAGCGGGAGCGCGGAGACCCAGTACTTC. This translates into CASRPTSGSAETQYF.

This chain joins TRBV7-9 and TRBJ2-5; 7 nucleotides agree with TRBD2. The CDR3 length is 13 residues. Per the germline V gene, CDR1 is SEHNR and CDR2 is FQNEAQ (reference sequence). The V and J ends lost 1 base and 7 bases, in that order; junction bases with no gene match: 3. CDR3 loop: CASSLEAGRTQYF. In nucleotides, the CDR3 is TGTGCCAGCAGCTTAGAAGCGGGGAGGACCCAGTACTTC.